The 5 T cell receptor beta chains in this list originate from one sample, sequenced in a study of blood T cell repertoires in COVID-19. TCRdb's table, derived via immunoSEQ multiplex PCR, lists solely in-frame clones and lacks some. Of 180,000 or so clones in the sample, approximately 85% were seen once. Sequencing input: peripheral blood. Every receptor here comes from a woman at least 80 years old with acute or convalescent COVID-19.

The rearrangement joins TRBV2 to TRBJ1-6; 7 bases are a match to TRBD1. Germline-derived CDR1 and CDR2 are SNHLY and FYNNEI. V lost 4 bases and J lost 7; bases outside the gene matches: 4. The CDR3 consists of 14 residues. CDR3 region: CASSGGQENSPLHF. The CDR3 DNA follows: TGTGCCAGCAGTGGTGGACAGGAGAATTCACCCCTCCACTTT.

V and J are TRBV10-3 and TRBJ1-6; 9 bases match TRBD1. J was trimmed by 7 bases and V by 10 bases; bases with no gene match: 8. The CDR3 runs 14 residues. In germline, CDR1 is ENHRY, CDR2 SYGVKD. CDR3: CATDKTGGNSPLHF. In DNA form, the CDR3 reads TGTGCCACCGATAAGACAGGGGGGAATTCACCCCTCCACTTT.

The V call is TRBV18, the J call TRBJ2-5, with TRBD2 as a possible D gene (6 bases). Germline V gene lookup returns CDR1 KGHSH and CDR2 LQKENI. V was clipped by 5 bases and J by 2 bases, with 9 bases between them. The CDR3 spans 13 residues. The CDR3 DNA is TGTGCCAGCTCAACGGGGAGGCAAGAGACCCAGTACTTC. Its protein product is CASSTGRQETQYF.

This sequence joins TRBV18 and TRBJ1-6; no clear D. Germline CDR1 KGHSH, CDR2 LQKENI. The V end lost 0 bases, the J end lost 2 bases, and 14 bases lay between the germline ends. The CDR3 contains 18 residues. The chain's CDR3 is CASSPPPGHATYNSPLHF. CDR3 in DNA: TGTGCCAGCTCACCACCCCCAGGCCATGCTACCTATAATTCACCCCTCCACTTT.

A single count supports this clone. The V and J genes are TRBV5-4 and TRBJ2-7, with D perhaps matching TRBD1 (6 bases). V was cut by 2 bases and J by 6 bases, with 15 bases left in between. There are 14 residues in the CDR3. Per the germline V gene, CDR1 is SGHNT and CDR2 is YYREEE (reference sequence). This CDR3 is CASSFTGRIPEQYF. CDR3 DNA sequence: TGTGCCAGCAGCTTTACAGGGAGAATACCCGAGCAGTACTTC.